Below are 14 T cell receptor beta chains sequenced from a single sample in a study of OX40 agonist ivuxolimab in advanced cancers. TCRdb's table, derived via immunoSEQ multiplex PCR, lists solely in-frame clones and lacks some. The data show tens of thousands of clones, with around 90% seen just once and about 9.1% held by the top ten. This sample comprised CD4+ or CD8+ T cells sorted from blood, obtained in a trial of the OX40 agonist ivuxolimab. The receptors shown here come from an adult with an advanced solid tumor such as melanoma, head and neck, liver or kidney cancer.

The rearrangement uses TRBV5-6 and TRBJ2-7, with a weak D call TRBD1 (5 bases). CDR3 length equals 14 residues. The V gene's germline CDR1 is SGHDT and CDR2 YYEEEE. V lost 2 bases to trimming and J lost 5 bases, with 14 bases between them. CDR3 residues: CASSFTGPWDEQYF. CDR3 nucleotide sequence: TGTGCCAGCAGCTTCACAGGTCCCTGGGACGAGCAGTACTTC.

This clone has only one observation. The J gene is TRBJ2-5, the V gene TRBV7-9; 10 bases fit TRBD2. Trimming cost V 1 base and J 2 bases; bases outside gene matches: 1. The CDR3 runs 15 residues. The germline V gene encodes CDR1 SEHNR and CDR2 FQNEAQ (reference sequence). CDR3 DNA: TGTGCCAGCAGCTTAGAGCGGGGGGGACAAGAGACCCAGTACTTC. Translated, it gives CASSLERGGQETQYF.

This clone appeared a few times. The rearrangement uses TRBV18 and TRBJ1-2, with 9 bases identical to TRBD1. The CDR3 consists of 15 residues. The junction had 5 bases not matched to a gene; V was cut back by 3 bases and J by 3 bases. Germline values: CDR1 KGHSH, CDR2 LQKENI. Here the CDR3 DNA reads TGTGCCAGCTCACCCACGACAGGGGGTTACTATGGCTACACCTTC. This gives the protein CASSPTTGGYYGYTF.

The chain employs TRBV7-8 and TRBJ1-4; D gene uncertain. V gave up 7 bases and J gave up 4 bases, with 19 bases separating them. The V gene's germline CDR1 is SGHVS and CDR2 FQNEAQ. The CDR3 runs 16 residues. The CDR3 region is CASTSGPPGYNEKLFF. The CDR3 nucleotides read TGTGCCAGCACCAGCGGGCCTCCAGGTTATAATGAAAAACTGTTTTTT.

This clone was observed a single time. The CDR3 protein is CASSQQRTGIYEQYF. The CDR3 coding sequence is TGTGCCAGCAGCCAACAACGAACAGGAATATACGAGCAGTACTTC. This chain uses TRBV4-2 with TRBJ2-7; D possibly corresponds to TRBD1 (5 bases). The CDR3 is 15 amino acids. V lost 2 bases to trimming and J lost 4 bases, with 15 bases between them. CDR1 and CDR2 from the germline V gene are LGHNA and YNFKEQ.

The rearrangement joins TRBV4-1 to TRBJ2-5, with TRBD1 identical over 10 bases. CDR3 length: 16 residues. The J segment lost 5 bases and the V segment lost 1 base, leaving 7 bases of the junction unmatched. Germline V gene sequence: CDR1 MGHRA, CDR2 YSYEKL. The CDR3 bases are TGCGCCAGCAGCCAAGTACGACAGGGGGCGCGGGAGACCCAGTACTTC. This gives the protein CASSQVRQGARETQYF.

In nucleotides, the CDR3 is TGTGCCAGCAGCGTAACTAGCGGGGCGGCAGATACGCAGTATTTT. As protein: CASSVTSGAADTQYF. V is TRBV9 and J is TRBJ2-3, with 10 bases lining up with TRBD2. This CDR3 contains 15 residues. After removal of 1 base from V and 4 bases from J, the junction contained 3 bases not matched to a gene. CDR1 and CDR2 (germline): SGDLS, YYNGEE.

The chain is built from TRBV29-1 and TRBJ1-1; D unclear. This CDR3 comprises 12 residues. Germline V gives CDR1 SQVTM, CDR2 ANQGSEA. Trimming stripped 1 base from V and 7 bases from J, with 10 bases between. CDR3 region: CSVEGYMYEAFF. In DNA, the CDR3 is TGCAGCGTTGAAGGCTACATGTATGAAGCTTTCTTT. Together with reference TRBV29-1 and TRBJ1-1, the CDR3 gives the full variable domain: SAVISQKPSRDICQRGTSLTIQCQVDSQVTMMFWYRQQPGQSLTLIATANQGSEATYESGFVIDKFPISRPNLTFSTLTVSNMSPEDSSIYLCSVEGYMYEAFFGQGTRLTVV.

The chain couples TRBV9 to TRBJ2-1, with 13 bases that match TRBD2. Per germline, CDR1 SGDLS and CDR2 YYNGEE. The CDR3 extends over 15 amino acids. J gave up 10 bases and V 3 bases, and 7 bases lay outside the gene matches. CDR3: CASSATSGGAQEQFF. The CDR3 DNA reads TGTGCCAGCAGCGCCACTAGCGGGGGGGCCCAGGAGCAGTTCTTC. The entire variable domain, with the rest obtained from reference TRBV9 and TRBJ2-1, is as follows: DSGVTQTPKHLITATGQRVTLRCSPRSGDLSVYWYQQSLDQGLQFLIQYYNGEERAKGNILERFSAQQFPDLHSELNLSSLELGDSALYFCASSATSGGAQEQFFGPGTRLTVL.

CDR3 amino acids: CASSVGPRFSNEQYF. CDR3 coding DNA: TGTGCCAGCAGCGTAGGACCCCGGTTTTCTAACGAGCAGTACTTC. The chain is built from TRBV5-5 and TRBJ2-7; D unresolved. The CDR3 sequence is 15 residues long. V dropped 4 bases and J dropped 5 bases, with 19 bases sitting between them. Per the germline V gene, CDR1 is SGHKS and CDR2 is YYEKEE (reference sequence).

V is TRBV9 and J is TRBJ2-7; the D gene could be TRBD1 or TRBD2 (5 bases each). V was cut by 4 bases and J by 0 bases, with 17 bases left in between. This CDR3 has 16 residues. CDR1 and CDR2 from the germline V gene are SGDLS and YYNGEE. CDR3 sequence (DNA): TGTGCCAGCAGCTTCGGGGACGGCCCCAGCTCCTACGAGCAGTACTTC. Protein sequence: CASSFGDGPSSYEQYF.

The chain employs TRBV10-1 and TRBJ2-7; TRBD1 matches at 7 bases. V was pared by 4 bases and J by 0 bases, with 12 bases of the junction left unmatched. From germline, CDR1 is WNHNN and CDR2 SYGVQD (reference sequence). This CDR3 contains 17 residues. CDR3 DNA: TGCGCCAGCAGTGTCCCCACCTCAGGGGGAAGCTCCTACGAGCAGTACTTC. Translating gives CASSVPTSGGSSYEQYF.

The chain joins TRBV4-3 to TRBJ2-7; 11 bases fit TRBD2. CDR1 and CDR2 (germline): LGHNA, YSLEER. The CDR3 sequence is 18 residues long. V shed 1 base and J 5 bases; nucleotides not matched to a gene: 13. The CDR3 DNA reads TGCGCCAGCAGCCAAGGCACCACTAGCGGGGGCCCAGGGGACGAGCAGTACTTC. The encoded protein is CASSQGTTSGGPGDEQYF.

CDR3 nucleotide sequence: TGTGCCAGCAGCCAACCGCGGGACGGGAATGAAAAACTGTTTTTT. Translation gives CASSQPRDGNEKLFF. This chain joins TRBV14 and TRBJ1-4, with D possibly TRBD1 on 5 matching bases. Germline lookup yields CDR1 SGHDN and CDR2 FVKESK. The V and J ends lost 2 bases and 5 bases respectively, with 12 bases between them. CDR3 length: 15 residues.